The clone carrying this T cell receptor beta chain was seen repeatedly, ten times or more. The antigen is not known. The sample originates from a study of T-cell memory formation after mild COVID-19. Regarding the study as a whole: Memory sampled before infection contained some responding clones, suggesting cross-reactive memory joined. Contracting CD8+ clones were enriched in EMRA, CD4+ mainly in CM and EM.

Trimming stripped 5 bases from V and 0 bases from J, with 11 bases between. The CDR3 loop spans 16 amino acids. The germline V gene has CDR1 SEHNR and CDR2 FQNEAQ (reference sequence). TCRdb passed the 5' RACE reads through MiXCR, listing each CDR3 protein once. The sample has about 47,000 distinct CDR3 sequences, roughly 9.8% seen once. The rearrangement uses TRBV7-9 and TRBJ2-6; the D is unclear. Sequenced input: PBMCs or a T cell subset sorted from them (not recorded which). The receptor comes from an adult woman who had mild COVID-19 (a few samples of this study predate the infection). Cell type and time point are not known. CDR3 bases: TGTGCCAGCAGCCCCGGATCTTACTCTGGGGCCAACGTCCTGACTTTC. Translation: CASSPGSYSGANVLTF. Variable domain in full (rest from reference TRBV7-9 and TRBJ2-6): DTGVSQNPRHKITKRGQNVTFRCDPISEHNRLYWYRQTLGQGPEFLTYFQNEAQLEKSRLLSDRFSAERPKGSFSTLEIQRTEQGDSAMYLCASSPGSYSGANVLTFGAGSRLTVL.